A selection of T cell receptor beta chains follows, all from one sample in a study of shared clonotypes between healthy human individuals. The assay was immunoSEQ multiplex PCR, and TCRdb's table has in-frame clones only and misses some. Among around 580,000 clones listed, 95% to 98% were seen once. Material for sequencing was naive CD8+ T cells sorted from blood. Receptors originate from a young man in good health. Each CDR3 is given with its conserved first and last residue. Fields, in order: V gene, D gene, clone size, J gene, CDR3 protein, CDR3 DNA. The D gene is left open where the match is weak. The size entry is marked missing in some rows and otherwise reads once, few, many or a size class.

>TRBV2|.|.|TRBJ2-1
CASSEMQAGNEQFF
TGTGCCAGCAGTGAAATGCAGGCCGGGAATGAGCAGTTCTTC
>TRBV2|.|.|TRBJ1-5
CASSELTDQPQHF
TGTGCCAGCAGTGAACTTACGGATCAGCCCCAGCATTTT
>TRBV10-3|.|.|TRBJ1-2
CAIRSDRTNYGYTF
TGTGCCATCAGGAGTGACAGAACTAACTATGGCTACACCTTC
>TRBV5-1|TRBD2|.|TRBJ2-1
CASSYGGGINEQFF
TGCGCCAGCAGCTATGGGGGAGGGATCAATGAGCAGTTCTTC
>TRBV4-2|TRBD2|once|TRBJ2-7
CASSQDRASGNEQYF
TGTGCCAGCAGCCAAGATCGGGCTAGCGGGAACGAGCAGTACTTC
>TRBV27|.|.|TRBJ2-7
CASSNTYEQYF
TGTGCCAGCAGTAACACCTACGAGCAGTACTTC
>TRBV7-9|.|.|TRBJ1-1
CASSLGRVAEAFF
TGTGCCAGCAGCTTGGGTAGGGTAGCTGAAGCTTTCTTT
>TRBV18|TRBD2|.|TRBJ2-5
CASSPTSGDEETQYF
TGTGCCAGCTCACCGACTAGCGGGGATGAAGAGACCCAGTACTTC
>TRBV5-1|.|.|TRBJ1-5
CASSRGPRGDQPQHF
TGCGCCAGCAGCCGAGGACCCCGTGGGGATCAGCCCCAGCATTTT
>TRBV7-3|.|.|TRBJ1-1
CASSSQGNTEAFF
TGTGCCAGCAGCTCCCAGGGGAACACTGAAGCTTTCTTT
>TRBV4-1|TRBD1|.|TRBJ2-5
CASSPYLDREETQYF
TGCGCCAGCAGTCCCTATTTAGACAGGGAAGAGACCCAGTACTTC
>TRBV14|.|.|TRBJ2-7
CASSQEEESPYEQYF
TGTGCCAGCAGCCAAGAAGAGGAAAGTCCCTACGAGCAGTACTTC
>TRBV9|TRBD2|.|TRBJ2-1
CASSPRTSGRGSNEQFF
TGTGCCAGCAGCCCAAGGACTAGCGGGAGGGGTTCCAATGAGCAGTTCTTC